One sample yielded the 25 T cell receptor beta chains listed below, sequenced in a study of cytomegalovirus exposure and HLA in healthy donors. PCR employed 60 Vbeta and 13 Jbeta primers. Profiled with immunoSEQ multiplex PCR; TCRdb holds only in-frame clones, not every one. Its table lists 150,000 to 200,000 clones. The sequenced sample consisted of PBMCs. All receptors derive from a man younger than 40 in good health and CMV-seronegative.

This chain connects TRBV19 to TRBJ2-7; TRBD1 aligns across 8 bases. The V and J ends lost 9 bases and 7 bases, in that order; junction bases with no gene match: 14. The CDR3 is 14 amino acids. Per the germline V gene, CDR1 is LNHDA and CDR2 is SQIVND (reference sequence). CDR3 in DNA: TGTGCCAGCTCTAGTCAGGGGGCAGAAAGGGAGCAGTACTTC. It yields the protein CASSSQGAEREQYF.

J is TRBJ2-1 and V is TRBV6-1, with 10 bases fitting TRBD2. V lost 1 base and J lost 7; bases outside the gene matches: 7. Germline assignment: CDR1 MNHNS and CDR2 SASEGT. The CDR3 runs to 16 residues. In DNA, the CDR3 is TGTGCCAGCAGTGAAGAAGCGGGGGGGGGTGGTAATGAGCAGTTCTTC. Translation: CASSEEAGGGGNEQFF.

The chain has TRBV6-4 and TRBJ1-2; D unresolved. Trimming cost V 6 bases and J 14 bases, with 16 bases left between them. There are 11 residues in the CDR3. From germline, CDR1 is MRHNA and CDR2 SNTAGT. The CDR3, as DNA: TGTGCCAGCAGGACCGTGAGAGGGAATACCTTC. Protein: CASRTVRGNTF.

This chain joins TRBV7-9 and TRBJ2-7; TRBD2 agrees at 10 bases. Germline assignment: CDR1 SEHNR and CDR2 FQNEAQ (reference sequence). This CDR3 comprises 15 residues. The junction had 11 bases not matched to a gene; V was cut back by 6 bases and J by 6 bases. CDR3 in amino acids: CASSSPGLAAFEQYF. Written as DNA, the CDR3 is TGTGCCAGCAGTTCGCCCGGACTAGCGGCCTTCGAGCAGTACTTC.

The CDR3 DNA sequence: TGCGCCAGCAGCTTGCAGGACATCAGCTACGAGCAGTACTTC. It translates to CASSLQDISYEQYF. V gene TRBV5-1 combines with J gene TRBJ2-7; tentative D call: TRBD1 (5 bases). Trimming removed 1 base at V and 3 bases at J, with 11 bases between. Germline CDR1 and CDR2: SGHRS and YFSETQ. This CDR3 has 14 residues.

This sequence joins TRBV7-7 and TRBJ2-2; tentative D call: TRBD2 (5 bases). This CDR3 comprises 14 residues. V lost 5 bases and J lost 1, with 8 bases in between. Germline V lookup: CDR1 SSHAT, CDR2 FNYEAQ (reference sequence). The CDR3 DNA reads as TGTGCCAGCAGCGCTGGACTGAACACCGGGGAGCTGTTTTTT. As protein: CASSAGLNTGELFF.

The chain carries TRBV7-3 and TRBJ2-7; TRBD1 agrees at 8 bases. CDR1 is SGHTA and CDR2 is FQGTGA in the germline V gene. The V gene end was trimmed by 4 bases and the J gene end by 2 bases; junction bases not matched to a gene: 10. The CDR3 loop spans 16 amino acids. CDR3 sequence (DNA): TGTGCCAGCAGCTCGTACAGGGGGAAGGGACCCTACGAGCAGTACTTC. This codes for CASSSYRGKGPYEQYF.

The CDR3 here is CASSDGLAVTDTQYF. In DNA, the CDR3 is TGTGCCAGCAGTGACGGGCTAGCGGTCACAGATACGCAGTATTTT. The J gene is TRBJ2-3, the V gene TRBV6-4; 7 bases map to TRBD2. The CDR3 has 15 residues. The ends lost 2 bases at V and 2 bases at J; junction bases unmatched: 4. CDR1 is MRHNA, CDR2 SNTAGT, per germline.

The chain has TRBV29-1 and TRBJ2-7, with 10 nucleotides matching TRBD2. CDR1 is SQVTM, CDR2 ANQGSEA, per germline. The V gene end was trimmed by 5 bases and the J gene end by 2 bases; junction bases not matched to a gene: 12. CDR3 size: 16 residues. CDR3 residues: CSVWTSGRLSTYEQYF. CDR3 DNA: TGCAGCGTTTGGACTAGCGGCCGCCTGTCAACCTACGAGCAGTACTTC.

The rearrangement uses TRBV11-2 and TRBJ2-2; TRBD1 agrees at 9 bases. The ends lost 1 base at V and 6 bases at J; junction bases unmatched: 9. This CDR3 spans 17 amino acids. The germline V gene encodes CDR1 SGHAT and CDR2 FQNNGV. The CDR3 DNA sequence: TGTGCCAGCAGCTTAGTTTTGCAACAGGGGGCCGCCGGGGAGCTGTTTTTT. It is translated as CASSLVLQQGAAGELFF.

V and J are TRBV28 and TRBJ1-2; D perhaps matches TRBD1 (5 bases). The germline CDR1 and CDR2 sequences are MDHEN and SYDVKM. The CDR3 loop spans 14 amino acids. Trimming removed 7 bases from V and 0 bases from J, with 12 bases in between. CDR3 sequence reads: CASTPGGANYGYTF. CDR3 coding DNA: TGTGCCAGCACCCCCGGGGGGGCTAACTATGGCTACACCTTC.

This chain uses TRBV28 with TRBJ1-5, with 7 bases identical to TRBD1. The V and J ends lost 2 bases and 2 bases, in that order; junction bases with no gene match: 0. The CDR3 consists of 14 residues. Germline lookup yields CDR1 MDHEN and CDR2 SYDVKM. CDR3 loop: CASSLGQGNQPQHF. DNA of the CDR3: TGTGCCAGCAGTTTAGGACAGGGCAATCAGCCCCAGCATTTT.

The genes are TRBV5-8 and TRBJ2-3; possible D gene TRBD1, 6 bases. V lost 0 bases, J lost 2 bases, and 10 bases lay in between. Germline V gene sequence: CDR1 SGHTS, CDR2 YDEGEE. This CDR3 comprises 15 residues. CDR3 nucleotides: TGTGCCAGCAGCTTGGGAGGGGGAGTCACAGATACGCAGTATTTT. This gives the protein CASSLGGGVTDTQYF.

The rearrangement links TRBV27 to TRBJ2-1; 7 bases agree with TRBD1. V trimming: 3 bases; J trimming: 0 bases; junction bases outside the gene matches: 8. Germline lookup yields CDR1 MNHEY and CDR2 SMNVEV (reference sequence). The CDR3 covers 17 residues. For the CDR3, the DNA is TGTGCCAGCAGTTTCGGAGTCGGGACAGTCTCCTACAATGAGCAGTTCTTC. Translation: CASSFGVGTVSYNEQFF.

V usage is TRBV5-1 and J usage is TRBJ2-7; 10 bases line up with TRBD1. The CDR3 is 15 residues long. V shed 4 bases, J shed 1 base, and the junction held 5 bases outside the gene matches. Germline CDR1 SGHRS, CDR2 YFSETQ. The CDR3 nucleotides read TGCGCCAGCAGCCCGGGACAGGGGCGGTCCTACGAGCAGTACTTC. This codes for CASSPGQGRSYEQYF.

The chain joins TRBV6-5 to TRBJ2-3, with 7 bases that match TRBD2. Germline V gives CDR1 MNHEY, CDR2 SVGAGI. V was clipped by 2 bases and J by 0 bases; unmatched bases: 2. The CDR3 spans 15 residues. This CDR3 is CASSYVSGSTDTQYF. In DNA, the CDR3 is TGTGCCAGCAGTTACGTTAGCGGGAGCACAGATACGCAGTATTTT.

This rearrangement joins TRBV4-1 to TRBJ2-7; D unclear. CDR3 size: 15 residues. Looked up from germline, CDR1 is MGHRA and CDR2 is YSYEKL. V gave up 0 bases and J gave up 2 bases, with 11 bases separating them. CDR3 sequence reads: CASSQDRATTYEQYF. The CDR3 nucleotides are TGCGCCAGCAGCCAAGATCGAGCAACCACCTACGAGCAGTACTTC.

The chain uses TRBV9 and TRBJ2-5; TRBD2 aligns across 7 bases. The germline V gene encodes CDR1 SGDLS and CDR2 YYNGEE. There are 15 residues in the CDR3. V was clipped by 2 bases and J by 5 bases; unmatched bases: 9. CDR3 amino acids: CASSVGGGSGETQYF. DNA for the CDR3: TGTGCCAGCAGCGTCGGCGGCGGGAGTGGGGAGACCCAGTACTTC.

This sequence joins TRBV11-1 and TRBJ1-1; unclear D gene. V was shortened by 0 bases and J by 2 bases, with 7 bases between the two germline ends. Germline V lookup: CDR1 SGHAT, CDR2 FQDESV (reference sequence). The CDR3 consists of 14 residues. The CDR3, as DNA: TGTGCCAGCAGCTTAGCCCCAGGCAACACTGAAGCTTTCTTT. It codes for CASSLAPGNTEAFF.

CDR3 sequence reads: CASSLASVDNEQFF. The CDR3 DNA reads as TGCGCCAGCAGCCTCGCTAGCGTAGACAATGAGCAGTTCTTC. The rearrangement uses TRBV4-3 and TRBJ2-1; maybe TRBD2 (6 bases). V lost 4 bases and J lost 5, with 12 bases in between. CDR1 and CDR2 from the germline V gene are LGHNA and YSLEER. This CDR3 is 14 amino acids long.

The chain has TRBV14 and TRBJ2-7, with TRBD2 identical over 8 bases. Looked up from germline, CDR1 is SGHDN and CDR2 is FVKESK. There are 18 residues in the CDR3. Trimming cost V 1 base and J 1 base; bases outside gene matches: 12. The CDR3 region is CASSQVTISAGGSYEQYF. DNA of the CDR3: TGTGCCAGCAGCCAAGTTACCATAAGTGCGGGAGGATCCTACGAGCAGTACTTC.

The genes are TRBV6-4 and TRBJ2-1; TRBD1 agrees at 9 bases. The CDR3 runs 15 residues. The trim removed 2 bases at V and 4 bases at J, leaving 3 bases unmatched. Germline lookup yields CDR1 MRHNA and CDR2 SNTAGT. DNA for the CDR3: TGTGCCAGCAGTGACGGGACAGGGCTTTACAATGAGCAGTTCTTC. Protein sequence: CASSDGTGLYNEQFF.

Comments on this clone: Mismatch with germline at one junction end may stem from a read error. V gene TRBV6-5 combines with J gene TRBJ2-7; the D gene is possibly TRBD2 (6 bases). Germline V gene data show CDR1 as MNHEY and CDR2 as SVGAGI. This CDR3 comprises 15 residues. The CDR3 is CASSQLRGTYYEQHF. The CDR3 DNA follows: TGTGCCAGCAGCCAGTTAAGAGGGACTTACTACGAGCAGCACTTC.

The rearrangement joins TRBV19 to TRBJ2-1; D call uncertain. V dropped 3 bases and J dropped 7 bases, with 10 bases sitting between them. Germline CDR1 and CDR2: LNHDA and SQIVND (reference sequence). There are 13 residues in the CDR3. The CDR3 coding sequence is TGTGCCAGTAGTATTTCATCGCGGAATGAGCAGTTCTTC. Protein sequence: CASSISSRNEQFF.

V usage is TRBV5-8 and J usage is TRBJ1-2; D is unresolved. This CDR3 comprises 12 residues. V lost 4 bases and J 8 bases, leaving 12 bases between the germline ends. Germline-derived CDR1 and CDR2 are SGHTS and YDEGEE. The CDR3 here is CASSTYPGGYTF. The CDR3 nucleotides read TGTGCCAGCAGCACCTATCCCGGGGGCTACACCTTC.